One and the same sample provided the 32 T cell receptor beta chains below, sequenced in a study of cytomegalovirus exposure and HLA in healthy donors. Repertoires were generated with immunoSEQ multiplex PCR, while TCRdb's copy carries only in-frame clones and drops some. Of approximately 140,000 clones listed, roughly nine tenths are singletons. Material for sequencing was PBMCs. The receptors here all came from a man younger than 35 in good health and CMV-seronegative.

This chain joins TRBV7-2 and TRBJ2-7, with D unresolved. The ends were cut back, 5 bases at V and 3 bases at J, with 8 bases in the middle. The CDR3 is 12 residues long. Germline values: CDR1 SGHTA, CDR2 FQGNSA. Written as DNA, the CDR3 is TGTGCCAGCAGCACCCGACACTACGAGCAGTACTTC. Its protein product is CASSTRHYEQYF.

The chain employs TRBV4-1 and TRBJ1-6; D remains unclear. The V gene's germline CDR1 is MGHRA and CDR2 YSYEKL. V was shortened by 2 bases and J by 14 bases, with 13 bases between the two germline ends. CDR3 size: 13 residues. The CDR3 region has the DNA TGCGCCAGCAGCCAATCGAGTCGCACGTCCCTCCACTTT. Amino acid sequence: CASSQSSRTSLHF.

The chain recombines TRBV11-2 with TRBJ2-1; 9 bases fit TRBD1. V gave up 5 bases and J gave up 6 bases; unmatched junction bases: 11. Germline CDR1 reads SGHAT; CDR2 reads FQNNGV. CDR3 size: 16 residues. CDR3 in DNA: TGTGCCAGCAGCAAACAGGGGGCACTTTTTTCCAATGAGCAGTTCTTC. Translated, it gives CASSKQGALFSNEQFF.

In its sample, this clone ranks as medium-sized. The rearrangement joins TRBV28 to TRBJ1-3, with 7 bases that match TRBD1. Germline V lookup: CDR1 MDHEN, CDR2 SYDVKM. J gave up 1 base and V 3 bases, and 12 bases lay outside the gene matches. This CDR3 comprises 18 residues. The CDR3 nucleotides are TGTGCCAGCAGTTTGGGGGACAGCGGAGGGGTTTCTGGAAACACCATATATTTT. Amino acid sequence: CASSLGDSGGVSGNTIYF. Supplemented by reference TRBV28 and TRBJ1-3, the full variable domain reads DVKVTQSSRYLVKRTGEKVFLECVQDMDHENMFWYRQDPGLGLRLIYFSYDVKMKEKGDIPEGYSVSREKKERFSLILESASTNQTSMYLCASSLGDSGGVSGNTIYFGEGSWLTVV.

This CDR3 is CASSAQGQGFSEAFF. In DNA, the CDR3 is TGTGCCAGCAGCGCTCAGGGACAGGGGTTCTCTGAAGCTTTCTTT. This chain joins TRBV27 and TRBJ1-1, with TRBD1 matching over 10 bases. V dropped 6 bases and J dropped 6; count of bases not matched to a gene: 10. CDR3 length: 15 amino acids. From germline, CDR1 is MNHEY and CDR2 SMNVEV (reference sequence).

The CDR3 sequence is CASSQGATGRKLFF. CDR3 DNA sequence: TGTGCCAGCAGCCAAGGGGCGACAGGGCGGAAACTGTTTTTT. The J gene is TRBJ1-4, the V gene TRBV14, with 7 nucleotides matching TRBD1. CDR3 length equals 14 residues. Germline V gene lookup returns CDR1 SGHDN and CDR2 FVKESK. After removal of 1 base from V and 11 bases from J, the junction contained 7 bases not matched to a gene.

This chain uses TRBV11-1 with TRBJ2-1, with a possible D match to TRBD2 (6 bases). The CDR3 has 13 residues. V lost 5 bases, J lost 2 bases, and 7 bases lay in between. Germline-derived CDR1 and CDR2 are SGHAT and FQDESV (reference sequence). The DNA of the CDR3 is TGTGCCAGCAGCCGCGGGGCCTACAATGAGCAGTTCTTC. Translating gives CASSRGAYNEQFF.

The chain uses TRBV6-6 and TRBJ1-1; D remains unclear. The CDR3 is 16 amino acids. Germline lookup yields CDR1 MNHNY and CDR2 SVGAGI (reference sequence). Trimming removed 6 bases from V and 4 bases from J, with 21 bases in between. CDR3 loop: CASSLPTRQAGTEAFF. As DNA, the CDR3 is TGTGCCAGCAGCCTACCCACTCGGCAGGCCGGCACTGAAGCTTTCTTT.

The chain has TRBV2 and TRBJ1-2; the D is unclear. CDR3 length: 13 residues. The germline gives CDR1 SNHLY, CDR2 FYNNEI. V shed 2 bases and J shed 4 bases, with 8 bases lying between them. The CDR3 protein is CASSEPSGYGYTF. In nucleotides, the CDR3 is TGTGCCAGCAGTGAACCCTCCGGCTATGGCTACACCTTC.

This clone was seen only once. The chain employs TRBV7-2 and TRBJ2-4, with 8 bases identical to TRBD1. Germline CDR1 and CDR2: SGHTA and FQGNSA. This CDR3 is built from 17 residues. After removal of 5 bases from V and 6 bases from J, the junction contained 15 bases not matched to a gene. The CDR3 spells CASSTSRRGRFGNIQYF. The CDR3 DNA follows: TGTGCCAGCAGCACGAGTCGCAGGGGGCGTTTTGGAAACATTCAGTACTTC.

The CDR3, as DNA: TGTGCCAGCAGGCAGACATCCCCGAACACCGGGGAGCTGTTTTTT. It translates to CASRQTSPNTGELFF. The chain carries TRBV6-5 and TRBJ2-2; no reliable D call. Trimming shortened V by 6 bases and J by 0 bases, and 11 bases separated the two germline ends. CDR1 MNHEY and CDR2 SVGAGI come from the germline V gene. The CDR3 length is 15 residues.

The CDR3: CASSSNSSGASGFGKQYF. DNA for the CDR3: TGTGCCAGCAGCTCGAACTCTAGCGGGGCTTCGGGATTCGGGAAGCAGTACTTC. The rearrangement links TRBV7-9 to TRBJ2-7; 9 positions agree with TRBD2. The CDR3 runs to 18 residues. V lost 4 bases to trimming and J lost 8 bases; unmatched junction nucleotides: 21. Germline V gene data show CDR1 as SEHNR and CDR2 as FQNEAQ (reference sequence).

The rearrangement uses TRBV10-1 and TRBJ2-7; D is perhaps TRBD1 (5 bases). The CDR3 spans 12 residues. Trimming left V 4 bases short and J 1 base short, with 5 bases between. Germline values: CDR1 WNHNN, CDR2 SYGVQD (reference sequence). The chain's CDR3 is CASSAGSYEQYF. For the CDR3, the DNA is TGCGCCAGCAGTGCAGGGTCCTACGAGCAGTACTTC.

The CDR3, as DNA: TGTGCCAGCAGTGAAGCACGGACAGGGGGCACTGGGGCCAACGTCCTGACTTTC. Its translation: CASSEARTGGTGANVLTF. This sequence joins TRBV6-1 and TRBJ2-6, with TRBD1 matching over 11 bases. J gave up 2 bases and V 0 bases, and 3 bases lay outside the gene matches. Per germline, CDR1 MNHNS and CDR2 SASEGT. The CDR3 totals 18 residues.

Concerning this clone itself: The same CDR3 arises from other DNA sequences in this sample as well. The V gene is TRBV28, the J gene TRBJ1-2; weak D call: TRBD1 (5 bases). The CDR3 is 13 amino acids. Germline V lookup: CDR1 MDHEN, CDR2 SYDVKM. Between the trimmed V and J ends, which lost 3 bases and 5 bases, there was a span of 10 bases. CDR3 nucleotides: TGTGCCAGCAGTTTTGGCGGGGGGTATGGCTACACCTTC. This sequence encodes CASSFGGGYGYTF.

The rearrangement uses TRBV19 and TRBJ2-5, with a tentative D call TRBD2 (5 bases). The CDR3 is 15 amino acids. Germline CDR1 and CDR2: LNHDA and SQIVND (reference sequence). Trimming stripped 2 bases from V and 1 base from J, with 11 bases between. DNA for the CDR3: TGTGCCAGTAGTATAACGTGGCTAGCCCAAGAGACCCAGTACTTC. Translating it yields CASSITWLAQETQYF.

The chain is built from TRBV27 and TRBJ1-5; no definite D call. Trimming removed 5 bases at V and 12 bases at J, with 23 bases between. There are 15 residues in the CDR3. The germline CDR1 and CDR2 sequences are MNHEY and SMNVEV (reference sequence). The chain's CDR3 is CASSPSDGRVEDQHF. In nucleotides, the CDR3 is TGTGCCAGCAGTCCGTCGGACGGCCGGGTGGAGGACCAGCATTTT.

The chain carries TRBV5-1 and TRBJ2-7, with D tentatively TRBD2 (5 bases). CDR3 length: 15 residues. The V gene's germline CDR1 is SGHRS and CDR2 YFSETQ. Trimming left V 0 bases short and J 4 bases short, with 14 bases between. The CDR3 DNA follows: TGCGCCAGCAGCTTGGGGGAGTACCGTCTATACGAGCAGTACTTC. Its protein product is CASSLGEYRLYEQYF. The variable domain in full, with the rest retrieved from reference TRBV5-1 and TRBJ2-7, is KAGVTQTPRYLIKTRGQQVTLSCSPISGHRSVSWYQQTPGQGLQFLFEYFSETQRNKGNFPGRFSGRQFSNSRSEMNVSTLELGDSALYLCASSLGEYRLYEQYFGPGTRLTVT.

In this sample, this clone turned up once. This chain connects TRBV27 to TRBJ2-2, with 8 bases lining up with TRBD2. Germline V gene lookup returns CDR1 MNHEY and CDR2 SMNVEV (reference sequence). The V gene end was trimmed by 2 bases and the J gene end by 4 bases; junction bases not matched to a gene: 3. The CDR3 extends over 15 amino acids. The CDR3 DNA reads TGTGCCAGCAGTTTAACAGCGGGGGTCACCGGGGAGCTGTTTTTT. This gives the protein CASSLTAGVTGELFF.

This chain joins TRBV15 and TRBJ1-1; D gene unclear. The CDR3 consists of 12 residues. Per germline, CDR1 LNHNV and CDR2 YYDKDF (reference sequence). V shed 5 bases and J shed 6 bases, with 10 bases lying between them. The CDR3 nucleotides are TGTGCCACCAGCGATCTCCGGGCTGAAGCTTTCTTT. This encodes CATSDLRAEAFF.

The chain is built from TRBV9 and TRBJ2-2, with unresolved D. Per germline, CDR1 SGDLS and CDR2 YYNGEE. The CDR3 is 14 amino acids. V lost 0 bases, J lost 1 base, and 4 bases lay in between. CDR3 in amino acids: CASSVVQNTGELFF. CDR3 coding DNA: TGTGCCAGCAGCGTAGTACAGAACACCGGGGAGCTGTTTTTT.

J is TRBJ2-1 and V is TRBV2; 11 positions match TRBD2. Per the germline V gene, CDR1 is SNHLY and CDR2 is FYNNEI. Losses at the gene ends were 6 bases for V and 4 bases for J; bases not matched to a gene: 5. The CDR3 loop spans 15 amino acids. The CDR3 here is CASRGTSGPYNEQFF. The CDR3 DNA is TGTGCCAGCAGGGGGACTAGCGGCCCATACAATGAGCAGTTCTTC.

This clone was counted between two and nine times. The chain couples TRBV18 to TRBJ2-3, with 10 bases matching TRBD1. In germline, CDR1 is KGHSH, CDR2 LQKENI. Unmatched junction bases numbered 7, after V lost 4 bases and J lost 6 bases. CDR3 length equals 15 residues. The CDR3 is CASSRGTGELDTQYF. In DNA form, the CDR3 reads TGTGCCAGCTCACGTGGGACAGGGGAGCTTGATACGCAGTATTTT.

This sequence joins TRBV5-1 and TRBJ1-3; the D is unclear. Germline CDR1 SGHRS, CDR2 YFSETQ. Between the trimmed V and J ends, which lost 3 bases and 4 bases, there was a span of 11 bases. The CDR3 is 14 amino acids. The CDR3 sequence is CASSSGEPGNTIYF. Written as DNA, the CDR3 is TGCGCCAGCAGCTCCGGGGAACCCGGAAACACCATATATTTT.

The chain joins TRBV5-1 to TRBJ2-5; 9 nucleotides match TRBD2. CDR1 is SGHRS, CDR2 YFSETQ, per germline. V gave up 3 bases and J gave up 3 bases; unmatched junction bases: 6. The CDR3 is made up of 15 amino acids. CDR3 DNA sequence: TGCGCCAGCAGCTGGGGGACTAGCAGAGAAGAGACCCAGTACTTC. The encoded protein is CASSWGTSREETQYF.

The rearrangement joins TRBV28 to TRBJ1-2; 7 nucleotides match TRBD1. Trimming cost V 7 bases and J 2 bases; bases outside gene matches: 7. Per germline, CDR1 MDHEN and CDR2 SYDVKM. The CDR3 has 14 amino acids. The CDR3 protein is CASTLSRGNYGYTF. Here the CDR3 DNA reads TGTGCCAGCACCCTTAGCAGGGGGAACTATGGCTACACCTTC.

Only one count was recorded for this clone. V is TRBV5-1 and J is TRBJ2-3; 8 bases match TRBD2. The germline V gene has CDR1 SGHRS and CDR2 YFSETQ. V lost 3 bases, J lost 0 bases, and 12 bases stayed unmatched. The CDR3 loop spans 18 amino acids. CDR3 coding DNA: TGCGCCAGCAGCTGGCCCTCATTAGCGGGGCATAGCACAGATACGCAGTATTTT. The encoded protein is CASSWPSLAGHSTDTQYF.

This chain links TRBV28 with TRBJ2-7, with D maybe TRBD2 (5 bases). The CDR3 spans 16 residues. The V and J ends lost 7 bases and 0 bases respectively, with 19 bases between them. Germline loops: CDR1 MDHEN, CDR2 SYDVKM. The CDR3 DNA reads as TGTGCCAGCACCCCTCGGGTGTGGGGAGACTCCTACGAGCAGTACTTC. Protein sequence: CASTPRVWGDSYEQYF.

The CDR3 DNA reads as TGTGCCTGGAGTCAGGGCGGGAGGCCCACAGATACGCAGTATTTT. Protein product: CAWSQGGRPTDTQYF. This chain links TRBV30 with TRBJ2-3, with 8 bases that match TRBD2. There are 15 residues in the CDR3. V was pared by 2 bases and J by 2 bases, with 6 bases of the junction left unmatched. The germline CDR1 and CDR2 sequences are GTSNPN and SVGIG (reference sequence). Full variable domain (rest looked up from reference TRBV30 and TRBJ2-3): SQTIHQWPATLVQPVGSPLSLECTVEGTSNPNLYWYRQAAGRGLQLLFYSVGIGQISSEVPQNLSASRPQDRQFILSSKKLLLSDSGFYLCAWSQGGRPTDTQYFGPGTRLTVL.

Notes on this clone: This sample also contains other DNA sequences that code for the same CDR3. The chain links TRBV18 to TRBJ1-1; D is possibly TRBD1 (6 bases). This CDR3 is built from 13 residues. Germline CDR1 reads KGHSH; CDR2 reads LQKENI. Trimming cost V 3 bases and J 1 base, with 6 bases left between them. The CDR3 loop reads CASSPGQNTEAFF. As DNA, the CDR3 is TGTGCCAGCTCACCGGGACAGAACACTGAAGCTTTCTTT.

This sequence joins TRBV19 and TRBJ2-5, with a weak D call TRBD1 (8 bases). In germline, CDR1 is LNHDA, CDR2 SQIVND (reference sequence). The CDR3 extends over 14 amino acids. Trimming cost V 5 bases and J 5 bases, with 15 bases left between them. As DNA, the CDR3 is TGTGCCAGTAGTCGACAGGGGAGGGGGGAGACCCAGTACTTC. This translates into CASSRQGRGETQYF.

The V and J genes are TRBV19 and TRBJ2-1; perhaps TRBD2 as D (6 bases). The V and J ends lost 4 bases and 4 bases respectively, with 14 bases between them. The germline CDR1 and CDR2 sequences are LNHDA and SQIVND (reference sequence). CDR3 length: 15 amino acids. As DNA, the CDR3 is TGTGCCAGTAGTACTGTCGCAGGGACTTACAATGAGCAGTTCTTC. Translation gives CASSTVAGTYNEQFF.